One sample yielded the 21 T cell receptor beta chains listed below, sequenced in a study of T cell responses to AZD1222 COVID-19 vaccine. Sequencing used immunoSEQ multiplex PCR; TCRdb keeps in-frame clones, though not all of them. The sample carries about 150,000 clones, about 85% recorded once. The sample was peripheral blood, taken on day 0 of AZD1222 vaccination. These receptors all stem from an adult in good health.

There are a few counts of this clone. The V call is TRBV4-3, the J call TRBJ2-3; 7 nucleotides line up with TRBD1. Germline V gene lookup returns CDR1 LGHNA and CDR2 YSLEER. The CDR3 has 15 residues. Losses at the gene ends were 4 bases for V and 2 bases for J; bases not matched to a gene: 6. The CDR3 DNA sequence: TGCGCCAGCAGCCCCGGACAGGACCCCACAGATACGCAGTATTTT. As protein: CASSPGQDPTDTQYF.

The CDR3 coding sequence is TGCGCCAGCAGCTGGGGGGTGGGACAGGGTAGCCACGAGCAGTACTTC. Translation gives CASSWGVGQGSHEQYF. The rearrangement joins TRBV5-1 to TRBJ2-7; 9 bases fit TRBD1. The V and J ends lost 3 bases and 5 bases, in that order; junction bases with no gene match: 12. Germline CDR1 is SGHRS and CDR2 is YFSETQ. The CDR3 is 16 amino acids.

The chain joins TRBV6-6 to TRBJ2-2; 7 nucleotides agree with TRBD1. The CDR3 runs 14 residues. The germline gives CDR1 MNHNY, CDR2 SVGAGI (reference sequence). The ends lost 1 base at V and 7 bases at J; junction bases unmatched: 3. The DNA of the CDR3 is TGTGCCAGCAGTTACTTACAGGGGATCGGGGAGCTGTTTTTT. Encoded protein: CASSYLQGIGELFF.

The chain joins TRBV6-5 to TRBJ2-7, with TRBD1 matching over 8 bases. The CDR3 sequence is 15 residues long. V shed 8 bases and J 6 bases; nucleotides not matched to a gene: 15. The germline CDR1 and CDR2 sequences are MNHEY and SVGAGI. The CDR3: CASQDAPTGGGEQYF. The CDR3 nucleotides read TGTGCCAGCCAGGACGCTCCTACAGGGGGTGGCGAGCAGTACTTC.

This clone was counted between two and nine times. The CDR3 sequence: CASSQAFTGVSSPLHF. The CDR3 bases are TGTGCCAGCAGCCAAGCGTTTACAGGGGTAAGTTCACCCCTCCACTTT. This rearrangement joins TRBV3-1 (or the pseudogene TRBV3-2) to TRBJ1-6, with TRBD1 matching 7 bases. This CDR3 contains 16 residues. Trimming at V came to 1 base and at J to 9 bases, leaving 9 bases not matched to a gene. Germline values: CDR1 LGHDT, CDR2 YNNKEL (reference sequence).

This clone occurred a few times. The chain couples TRBV18 to TRBJ2-1; 16 bases are shared with TRBD2. The CDR3 runs to 17 residues. V lost 6 bases to trimming and J lost 10 bases; unmatched junction nucleotides: 12. Germline V gene data show CDR1 as KGHSH and CDR2 as LQKENI. The CDR3: CASSPYAPGLAGGEQFF. For the CDR3, the DNA is TGTGCCAGCTCCCCGTACGCGCCGGGACTAGCGGGGGGGGAGCAGTTCTTC.

The rearrangement joins TRBV11-2 to TRBJ2-2; 11 bases match TRBD1. The V gene's germline CDR1 is SGHAT and CDR2 FQNNGV. The CDR3 consists of 14 residues. V shed 5 bases and J 6 bases; nucleotides not matched to a gene: 2. The CDR3 nucleotides are TGTGCCAGCAGCCGGACAGGGGGCCCCGGGGAGCTGTTTTTT. Its translation is CASSRTGGPGELFF.

The chain recombines TRBV5-1 with TRBJ2-7; TRBD1 matches 12 bases. The germline V gene encodes CDR1 SGHRS and CDR2 YFSETQ. Trimming at V came to 1 base and at J to 6 bases, leaving 5 bases not matched to a gene. This CDR3 is built from 15 residues. CDR3 coding DNA: TGCGCCAGCAGCTTGCGGGGACAGGGGGCAGGCGAGCAGTACTTC. Translation gives CASSLRGQGAGEQYF.

The CDR3 coding sequence is TGTGCCAGCGCCCTGGGAGGGCAGTCCTACAATGAGCAGTTCTTC. Protein: CASALGGQSYNEQFF. The gene calls are TRBV6-5 and TRBJ2-1; 7 bases match TRBD2. The CDR3 contains 15 residues. Germline values: CDR1 MNHEY, CDR2 SVGAGI. Trimming cost V 8 bases and J 1 base; bases outside gene matches: 8.

The chain is built from TRBV6-5 and TRBJ2-7, with a possible D match to TRBD1 (6 bases). The V and J ends lost 7 bases and 6 bases respectively, with 19 bases between them. The germline V gene has CDR1 MNHEY and CDR2 SVGAGI. This CDR3 spans 14 amino acids. The CDR3 nucleotides read TGTGCCAGCACCAAACAGGGTTTGAACCTCGAGCAGTACTTC. Amino acids: CASTKQGLNLEQYF.

The rearrangement links TRBV5-1 to TRBJ2-7, with no clear D. Per the germline V gene, CDR1 is SGHRS and CDR2 is YFSETQ. This CDR3 comprises 14 residues. The V gene lost 1 base and the J gene lost 1 base, with 9 bases spanning the gap. The CDR3 protein is CASSLQDASYEQYF. The CDR3 DNA is TGCGCCAGCAGCTTGCAGGACGCGTCCTACGAGCAGTACTTC.

The chain carries TRBV19 and TRBJ2-1; tentative D call: TRBD1 (6 bases). This CDR3 contains 15 residues. The V gene's germline CDR1 is LNHDA and CDR2 SQIVND (reference sequence). V shed 5 bases and J shed 0 bases, with 11 bases lying between them. The CDR3 region has the DNA TGTGCCAGTAGTCCTCTGGACAGCTCCTACAATGAGCAGTTCTTC. This codes for CASSPLDSSYNEQFF.

The V call is TRBV7-2, the J call TRBJ2-1; 13 nucleotides match TRBD2. Germline lookup yields CDR1 SGHTA and CDR2 FQGNSA. The CDR3 sequence is 15 residues long. Trimming took 6 bases from V and 8 from J; bases not matched to a gene: 7. CDR3 residues: CASRSNGLAGDEQFF. CDR3 nucleotide sequence: TGTGCCAGCAGATCAAACGGACTAGCGGGGGATGAGCAGTTCTTC.

The rearrangement joins TRBV7-9 to TRBJ1-2, with 7 bases identical to TRBD1. This CDR3 comprises 14 residues. With V trimmed by 10 bases and J by 1 base, 9 bases remained unmatched. Germline values: CDR1 SEHNR, CDR2 FQNEAQ (reference sequence). The CDR3 DNA is TGTGCCACCACCGGGACAGCCAATAACTATGGCTACACCTTC. Its translation: CATTGTANNYGYTF.

This clone was detected once. This chain links TRBV18 with TRBJ1-3; D not resolved. This CDR3 comprises 15 residues. V was pared by 6 bases and J by 0 bases, with 12 bases between. CDR1 KGHSH and CDR2 LQKENI come from the germline V gene. CDR3 sequence: CASSQAQNSGNTIYF. The CDR3 DNA sequence: TGTGCCAGCTCTCAAGCACAGAACTCTGGAAACACCATATATTTT.

The chain recombines TRBV27 with TRBJ2-5; D is ambiguous. V lost 3 bases to trimming and J lost 4 bases, with 9 bases between them. CDR3 length: 13 amino acids. Germline values: CDR1 MNHEY, CDR2 SMNVEV (reference sequence). CDR3 protein: CASSFRPTETQYF. DNA for the CDR3: TGTGCCAGCAGTTTCCGCCCAACAGAGACCCAGTACTTC.

J is TRBJ1-2 and V is TRBV7-9, with TRBD1 as a possible D gene (5 bases). CDR3 length: 13 amino acids. Germline V gene data show CDR1 as SEHNR and CDR2 as FQNEAQ (reference sequence). The V gene lost 2 bases and the J gene lost 3 bases, with 7 bases spanning the gap. CDR3 nucleotide sequence: TGTGCCAGCAGCTTATCAGGGTACTATGGCTACACCTTC. Translating gives CASSLSGYYGYTF.

This chain connects TRBV6-6 to TRBJ2-2; no reliable D call. The CDR3 is 13 amino acids. With 2 bases removed from V and 5 bases from J, the gap between germline ends came to 6 bases. The germline V gene has CDR1 MNHNY and CDR2 SVGAGI (reference sequence). CDR3 DNA: TGTGCCAGCAGTTACCCCCCAACCGGGGAGCTGTTTTTT. This codes for CASSYPPTGELFF.

The chain uses TRBV25-1 and TRBJ1-3; the D is unclear. The V and J ends lost 5 bases and 4 bases respectively, with 12 bases between them. The germline V gene encodes CDR1 MGHDK and CDR2 SYGVNS. The CDR3 loop spans 14 amino acids. The CDR3 nucleotides are TGTGCCAGCAGTTCTCCCCGTCGGGGAAACACCATATATTTT. Its protein product is CASSSPRRGNTIYF.

V gene TRBV5-5 combines with J gene TRBJ1-1, with D perhaps TRBD1 (5 bases). Germline V gene lookup returns CDR1 SGHKS and CDR2 YYEKEE (reference sequence). V was clipped by 0 bases and J by 0 bases, with 12 bases between them. This CDR3 region has 16 residues. The CDR3 nucleotides read TGTGCCAGCAGCTTGGCGCCAGGGATCATGAACACTGAAGCTTTCTTT. It codes for CASSLAPGIMNTEAFF. Complete variable domain (other parts from reference TRBV5-5 and TRBJ1-1): DAGVTQSPTHLIKTRGQQVTLRCSPISGHKSVSWYQQVLGQGPQFIFQYYEKEERGRGNFPDRFSARQFPNYSSELNVNALLLGDSALYLCASSLAPGIMNTEAFFGQGTRLTVV.

The rearrangement links TRBV11-2 to TRBJ1-4; D is unresolved. The germline V gene has CDR1 SGHAT and CDR2 FQNNGV. V lost 1 base, J lost 3 bases, and 6 bases lay in between. The CDR3 runs to 14 residues. The CDR3 region has the DNA TGTGCCAGCAGCTTAGGACCCGCTAATGAAAAACTGTTTTTT. It is translated as CASSLGPANEKLFF.